Given below is one TCR beta chain in context. The junction and the germline gene differ at one end; a read error may be behind it. TCRdb independently ran MiXCR on the PCR reads; one entry per CDR3 protein. The table lists about 500,000 distinct CDR3 sequences, under 30% of them singletons. The sample originates from a study of molecular identifiers for immune sequencing clone quantification. CDR1 is MNHEY and CDR2 is SVGEGT in the germline V gene. The CDR3 length is 12 residues. This TCR came from a human donor in good health. Some libraries in this study had Jurkat cell RNA spiked in. This rearrangement joins TRBV6-2 or TRBV6-3 to TRBJ1-2, with D unclear. Sequencing was performed on naive CD8+ T cells from blood, with Jurkat cell RNA spiked in. Specified subset: FACS-sorted CD8+CD4-CCR7+CD45RA+ naive T cells. The CDR3 DNA sequence: TGTGCCAGCAGGGAAACATCCCATGGCTACATCTTC. It is translated as CASRETSHGYIF.